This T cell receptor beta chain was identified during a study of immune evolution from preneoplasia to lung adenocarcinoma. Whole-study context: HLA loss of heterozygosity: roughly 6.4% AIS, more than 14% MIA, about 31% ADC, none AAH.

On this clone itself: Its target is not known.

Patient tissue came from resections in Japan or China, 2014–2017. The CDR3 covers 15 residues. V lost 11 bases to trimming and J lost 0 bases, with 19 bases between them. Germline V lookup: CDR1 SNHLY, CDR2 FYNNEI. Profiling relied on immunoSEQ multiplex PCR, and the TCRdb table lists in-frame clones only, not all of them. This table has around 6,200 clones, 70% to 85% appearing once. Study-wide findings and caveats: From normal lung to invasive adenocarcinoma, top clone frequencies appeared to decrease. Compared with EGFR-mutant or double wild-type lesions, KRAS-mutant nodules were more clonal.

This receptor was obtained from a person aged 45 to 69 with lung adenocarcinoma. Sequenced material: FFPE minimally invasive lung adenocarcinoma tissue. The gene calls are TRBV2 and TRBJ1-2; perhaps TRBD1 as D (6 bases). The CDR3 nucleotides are TGTGCCGTCAAGAGGGGGAACCTAGCTAACTATGGCTACACCTTC. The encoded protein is CAVKRGNLANYGYTF.